What follows are 10 T cell receptor beta chains derived from one specimen sequenced in a study of T cell repertoires in cytomegalovirus infection. MiXCR was run by TCRdb on the reads, yielding one entry per CDR3 protein. This sample carries 250,000 to 350,000 distinct CDR3 sequences, roughly 26% of them seen once, and the ten largest clones take about 15%. What was sequenced was PBMCs. The receptors stem from a human donor in good health (CMV status not recorded). Some clones in this sample may be carry-over from other donors' samples.

The rearrangement joins TRBV6-5 to TRBJ2-5, with 7 bases fitting TRBD2. Germline CDR1 reads MNHEY; CDR2 reads SVGAGI. After removal of 2 bases from V and 1 base from J, the junction contained 10 bases not matched to a gene. The CDR3 covers 17 residues. The CDR3 coding sequence is TGTGCCAGCAGTTACGGGAGGGCAGGCACAACCCAAGAGACCCAGTACTTC. Protein sequence: CASSYGRAGTTQETQYF.

The genes are TRBV28 and TRBJ1-5, with 7 nucleotides matching TRBD1. J gave up 7 bases and V 3 bases, and 12 bases lay outside the gene matches. The CDR3 sequence is 16 residues long. CDR1 and CDR2 from the germline V gene are MDHEN and SYDVKM. The CDR3 DNA is TGTGCCAGCAGTTTCGCGCAGGGGGGAGGCGGACAGCCCCAGCATTTT. This encodes CASSFAQGGGGQPQHF.

V usage is TRBV20-1 and J usage is TRBJ2-3; D is unresolved. The CDR3 totals 12 residues. CDR1 and CDR2 (germline): DFQATT, SNEGSKA (reference sequence). Deletions cut 6 bases from V and 6 bases from J, with 13 bases between. The CDR3 region has the DNA TGCAGTGCCCATTTCCCGTCGGATACGCAGTATTTT. It is translated as CSAHFPSDTQYF.

This clonotype was counted ten times or more. Here the CDR3 DNA reads TGTGCCAGCAGCCCCGCCCCCGGGTTCTCCTACGAGCAGTACTTC. This codes for CASSPAPGFSYEQYF. The chain carries TRBV7-2 and TRBJ2-7; D gene unclear. V lost 5 bases and J 0 bases, leaving 14 bases between the germline ends. The CDR3 is made up of 15 amino acids. Germline CDR1 reads SGHTA; CDR2 reads FQGNSA.

This chain connects TRBV4-3 to TRBJ2-1; TRBD2 matches at 11 bases. Germline V gene data show CDR1 as LGHNA and CDR2 as YSLEER. This CDR3 region has 18 residues. With 1 base clipped from V and 8 bases from J, the junction kept 13 bases outside the gene matches. The CDR3 DNA is TGCGCCAGCAGCCAAGGACACGGAATTAGCGGGAGGGCCCATGAGCAGTTCTTC. Protein: CASSQGHGISGRAHEQFF.

This clonotype appeared many times. This chain uses TRBV7-9 with TRBJ1-1; 10 bases agree with TRBD1. Per the germline V gene, CDR1 is SEHNR and CDR2 is FQNEAQ (reference sequence). V lost 6 bases and J lost 2; bases outside the gene matches: 12. The CDR3 is 17 residues long. The CDR3 here is CASSLSGTGVPNTEAFF. CDR3 coding DNA: TGTGCCAGCAGTTTATCCGGGACAGGGGTCCCAAACACTGAAGCTTTCTTT.

This clonotype was picked up many times. The chain joins TRBV7-2 to TRBJ2-7, with no clear D. The V end was cut by 1 base, the J end by 2 bases, with 12 bases between. This CDR3 has 15 amino acids. Germline assignment: CDR1 SGHTA and CDR2 FQGNSA. DNA of the CDR3: TGTGCCAGCAGCTTAGTGGGCGGATCGACCTACGAGCAGTACTTC. Translated: CASSLVGGSTYEQYF.

The chain combines TRBV12-3 or TRBV12-4 with TRBJ2-2; D is uncertain. The CDR3 runs 15 residues. Deletions cut 7 bases from V and 4 bases from J, with 16 bases between. The CDR3 here is CASNPDGRPTGELFF. The CDR3 nucleotides read TGTGCCAGCAATCCTGACGGACGCCCCACCGGGGAGCTGTTTTTT.

This clonotype was seen many times. The chain links TRBV6-2 or TRBV6-3 to TRBJ1-1; TRBD1 might be the D (5 bases). V was shortened by 0 bases and J by 4 bases, with 9 bases between the two germline ends. The length of the CDR3 is 14 residues. Germline CDR1 reads MNHEY; CDR2 reads SVGEGT. The CDR3 DNA reads as TGTGCCAGCAGTTACTCGGGTGGGGGCACTGAAGCTTTCTTT. Protein: CASSYSGGGTEAFF.

This clonotype has just one count. The V and J genes are TRBV20-1 and TRBJ2-2; 8 bases align to TRBD1. The V segment lost 2 bases and the J segment 4 bases; nucleotides outside the gene matches: 6. Germline V gives CDR1 DFQATT, CDR2 SNEGSKA (reference sequence). This CDR3 contains 15 residues. The CDR3 DNA sequence: TGCAGTGCTAGACAGACAGGGGCGGGCACCGGGGAGCTGTTTTTT. Residues: CSARQTGAGTGELFF.